This T cell receptor beta chain was retrieved from a study of T cell repertoires and Cas9 in healthy adults. About the research overall: Multi-effector potency, cytotoxicity and lineage were assessed in SpCas9-reactive CD4 and CD8 T cells.

Broader study findings: SpCas9-reactive regulatory T cells reportedly mitigated SpCas9-reactive effector T cells in vitro.

Worth noting for this clone: Its antigen is still unknown.

TCRdb keeps only in-frame clones here, not all; method: immunoSEQ multiplex PCR. The table includes some 15,000 clones, 89% detected once. The TCR was taken from a human donor in good health. Sequenced material: Tregs (CD4+, CD25+, CD127-, CD137-, CD154-) from PBMCs; culture status not recorded.

CDR3 amino acids: CASSVAPGQRQYF. Here the CDR3 DNA reads TGTGCCAGCAGCGTAGCTCCGGGACAGCGGCAGTACTTC. The chain employs TRBV9 and TRBJ2-7; the match to TRBD1 covers 7 bases. This CDR3 is built from 13 residues. J was trimmed by 9 bases and V by 0 bases; bases with no gene match: 6. Looked up from germline, CDR1 is SGDLS and CDR2 is YYNGEE.